Below, 19 T cell receptor beta chains from the same sample are listed, as sequenced in a study of cytomegalovirus exposure and HLA in healthy donors. The PCR used 60 Vbeta and 13 Jbeta primers. Using immunoSEQ multiplex PCR, the repertoire was profiled, and TCRdb retains in-frame clones only, with some absent. The data contain about 210,000 clones, about four fifths of them singletons. Source material: PBMCs. The receptors derive from a woman aged 45-65 years in good health and CMV-seropositive.

This clone was seen a few times. V usage is TRBV4-2 and J usage is TRBJ1-6, with D unresolved. Trimming took 0 bases from V and 8 from J, leaving 11 bases between them. The CDR3 loop spans 15 amino acids. Germline assignment: CDR1 LGHNA and CDR2 YNFKEQ. The CDR3 nucleotides read TGTGCCAGCAGCCAAGAGAGTTCTGAGTATTCACCCCTCCACTTT. Protein sequence: CASSQESSEYSPLHF.

The genes are TRBV7-6 and TRBJ2-2; 8 bases are a match to TRBD2. Trimming at V came to 2 bases and at J to 2 bases, leaving 7 bases not matched to a gene. Germline V gives CDR1 SGHVS, CDR2 FNYEAQ. The CDR3 contains 17 residues. The CDR3 bases are TGTGCCAGCAGCTTATTTGGACTAGCCCAAAACACCGGGGAGCTGTTTTTT. Its protein product is CASSLFGLAQNTGELFF.

As to this clone: Relative to the germline gene, one junction end is altered; a read error may explain this. At the DNA level, this CDR3 is encoded by other sequences in the same sample as well. The chain uses TRBV7-2 and TRBJ1-5, with D maybe TRBD1 (5 bases). CDR1 and CDR2 from the germline V gene are SGHTA and FQGNSA. CDR3 length: 15 residues. The CDR3 region has the DNA TGTGCCAGCAGCTCGGGGGGAAGGGGCAATCAGCCTCAGCATTTT. Translating it yields CASSSGGRGNQPQHF.

This chain links TRBV7-9 with TRBJ1-4, with D unclear. CDR3 size: 15 residues. CDR1 is SEHNR and CDR2 is FQNEAQ in the germline V gene (reference sequence). The V and J ends lost 1 base and 1 base respectively, with 7 bases between them. This CDR3 is CASSLDVRTNEKLFF. The CDR3 DNA reads as TGTGCCAGCAGCTTAGACGTCAGAACTAATGAAAAACTGTTTTTT.

The chain joins TRBV5-1 to TRBJ1-4; 9 nucleotides agree with TRBD1. This CDR3 spans 14 amino acids. V lost 4 bases, J lost 6 bases, and 4 bases stayed unmatched. Germline values: CDR1 SGHRS, CDR2 YFSETQ. CDR3 in amino acids: CASSMDRGDEKLFF. CDR3 DNA: TGCGCCAGCAGCATGGACAGGGGAGATGAAAAACTGTTTTTT.

The chain is built from TRBV7-9 and TRBJ2-5; the match to TRBD1 covers 8 bases. Per germline, CDR1 SEHNR and CDR2 FQNEAQ (reference sequence). The CDR3 totals 15 residues. The ends lost 7 bases at V and 5 bases at J; junction bases unmatched: 12. The CDR3 DNA sequence: TGTGCCAGCACCGTATCGCAGGGGGCCGGGGAGACCCAGTACTTC. It codes for CASTVSQGAGETQYF. The variable domain in full, completed from reference TRBV7-9 and TRBJ2-5, reads DTGVSQNPRHKITKRGQNVTFRCDPISEHNRLYWYRQTLGQGPEFLTYFQNEAQLEKSRLLSDRFSAERPKGSFSTLEIQRTEQGDSAMYLCASTVSQGAGETQYFGPGTRLLVL.

The sample holds a few counts of this clone. V is TRBV4-3 and J is TRBJ1-5, with a tentative D call TRBD1 (5 bases). Per the germline V gene, CDR1 is LGHNA and CDR2 is YSLEER. The CDR3 length is 15 residues. V was trimmed by 0 bases and J by 2 bases, leaving 8 bases between them. CDR3 sequence: CASSQEQGGNQPQHF. In DNA form, the CDR3 reads TGCGCCAGCAGCCAAGAGCAGGGTGGCAATCAGCCCCAGCATTTT.

This clone was observed a handful of times. This chain joins TRBV7-2 and TRBJ2-7; D unresolved. The CDR3 has 14 amino acids. Trimming took off 3 bases at V and 5 bases at J, with 14 bases between the two ends. The germline CDR1 and CDR2 sequences are SGHTA and FQGNSA. The CDR3 region is CASSFQMGLNEQYF. The CDR3 nucleotides are TGTGCCAGCAGCTTCCAAATGGGCCTAAACGAGCAGTACTTC.

This sequence joins TRBV4-1 and TRBJ1-1, with TRBD1 as a possible D gene (5 bases). Per the germline V gene, CDR1 is MGHRA and CDR2 is YSYEKL. The V end was cut by 8 bases, the J end by 9 bases, with 34 bases between. This CDR3 region has 18 residues. The CDR3 DNA reads TGCGCCAGCCGACCCATTGGTCAGATATCCCGATCGCGGGGGAAAGCTTTCTTT. Its protein product is CASRPIGQISRSRGKAFF.

The rearrangement links TRBV6-1 to TRBJ1-2; the D gene is possibly TRBD1 (6 bases). CDR3 length: 15 amino acids. V was shortened by 7 bases and J by 0 bases, with 15 bases between the two germline ends. Germline CDR1 and CDR2: MNHNS and SASEGT. The CDR3: CASITGLLANYGYTF. The DNA for the CDR3 is TGTGCCAGCATTACAGGGTTACTGGCTAACTATGGCTACACCTTC.

The V call is TRBV18, the J call TRBJ1-1, with D possibly matching TRBD1 (6 bases). There are 15 residues in the CDR3. V lost 5 bases and J lost 1, with 14 bases in between. CDR1 and CDR2 from the germline V gene are KGHSH and LQKENI. CDR3 region: CASSKWTDQNTEAFF. The CDR3 DNA reads TGTGCCAGCTCAAAATGGACAGACCAGAACACTGAAGCTTTCTTT.

This clone was seen a few times. The gene calls are TRBV28 and TRBJ1-6; no clear D. V was cut by 1 base and J by 5 bases, with 6 bases left in between. Germline CDR1 MDHEN, CDR2 SYDVKM. The CDR3 consists of 14 residues. CDR3 region: CASSLSQDNSPLHF. The CDR3 nucleotides are TGTGCCAGCAGTTTATCCCAGGATAATTCACCCCTCCACTTT.

V usage is TRBV7-9 and J usage is TRBJ2-1; 15 nucleotides line up with TRBD2. Germline V CDR1 and CDR2: SEHNR, FQNEAQ (reference sequence). After removal of 1 base from V and 7 bases from J, the junction contained 2 bases not matched to a gene. The CDR3 runs 16 residues. Here the CDR3 DNA reads TGTGCCAGCAGCTTAGGGGGACTAGCGGGGGGTAATGAGCAGTTCTTC. This translates into CASSLGGLAGGNEQFF.

The CDR3 sequence: CASSYGTGVMGQPQHF. The DNA for the CDR3 is TGTGCCAGCAGTTATGGGACAGGGGTGATGGGTCAGCCCCAGCATTTT. This chain uses TRBV6-6 with TRBJ1-5; 10 bases match TRBD1. Losses at the gene ends were 3 bases for V and 6 bases for J; bases not matched to a gene: 8. CDR1 and CDR2 from the germline V gene are MNHNY and SVGAGI (reference sequence). The CDR3 runs 16 residues.

This chain uses TRBV7-2 with TRBJ1-1; possibly TRBD1 for D (6 bases). The CDR3 is 14 residues long. The V and J ends lost 5 bases and 4 bases respectively, with 14 bases between them. Germline V CDR1 and CDR2: SGHTA, FQGNSA. For the CDR3, the DNA is TGTGCCAGCAGCCTATACAGGGCTGGCACTGAAGCTTTCTTT. This gives the protein CASSLYRAGTEAFF.

This chain connects TRBV25-1 to TRBJ1-4, with 11 bases fitting TRBD1. From germline, CDR1 is MGHDK and CDR2 SYGVNS. This CDR3 region has 14 residues. The V segment lost 4 bases and the J segment 5 bases; nucleotides outside the gene matches: 0. DNA of the CDR3: TGTGCCAGCAGTGGGACAGGGGGCAATGAAAAACTGTTTTTT. It is translated as CASSGTGGNEKLFF. The whole variable domain, filled in from reference TRBV25-1 and TRBJ1-4, reads EADIYQTPRYLVIGTGKKITLECSQTMGHDKMYWYQQDPGMELHLIHYSYGVNSTEKGDLSSESTVSRIRTEHFPLTLESARPSHTSQYLCASSGTGGNEKLFFGSGTQLSVL.

CDR3 nucleotide sequence: TGTGCCAGCAGCTCGAGTACAGGGTCAAGCGGGGAGCTGTTTTTT. Protein: CASSSSTGSSGELFF. V and J are TRBV7-7 and TRBJ2-2; D possibly corresponds to TRBD1 (6 bases). Germline CDR1 is SSHAT and CDR2 is FNYEAQ (reference sequence). Trimming shortened V by 4 bases and J by 7 bases, and 16 bases separated the two germline ends. This CDR3 has 15 residues.

The chain links TRBV5-5 to TRBJ2-5, with D possibly matching TRBD1 (5 bases). Germline CDR1 reads SGHKS; CDR2 reads YYEKEE (reference sequence). This CDR3 spans 14 amino acids. The V end lost 0 bases, the J end lost 0 bases, and 6 bases lay between the germline ends. The CDR3 protein is CASSLGQNQETQYF. The CDR3 bases are TGTGCCAGCAGCTTGGGACAGAACCAAGAGACCCAGTACTTC.

The chain is built from TRBV28 and TRBJ1-3; TRBD1 matches at 8 bases. Germline V gene sequence: CDR1 MDHEN, CDR2 SYDVKM. V lost 5 bases, J lost 0 bases, and 9 bases stayed unmatched. The CDR3 is made up of 17 amino acids. The CDR3 coding sequence is TGTGCCAGCAGTAACGCGGGACAGGCTTACTCTGGAAACACCATATATTTT. This translates into CASSNAGQAYSGNTIYF. Complete variable domain (other parts from reference TRBV28 and TRBJ1-3): DVKVTQSSRYLVKRTGEKVFLECVQDMDHENMFWYRQDPGLGLRLIYFSYDVKMKEKGDIPEGYSVSREKKERFSLILESASTNQTSMYLCASSNAGQAYSGNTIYFGEGSWLTVV.